The 15 T cell receptor beta chains below were found in one sample sequenced in a study of cytomegalovirus exposure and HLA in healthy donors listed by TCRdb under 2017. Receptor amplification or capture employed the immunoSEQ multiplex PCR assay. For the multiplex PCR, a mixture combining 60 forward primers for TCR Vbeta segments and 13 reverse primers for TCR Jbeta segments was used. TCRdb re-hosts the immuneACCESS table, in-frame sequences only. Its copies lack some clones; in the studies checked, an unresolved V gene accounts for under half of them, and the cause for the rest is not known. The sample contains approximately 170,000 clones, under 85% of them found a single time. The ten largest account for about 4% of the sample. Sequencing input: PBMCs. These receptors were collected from a man in his forties or fifties in good health and CMV-seropositive.

A word on this clone: The junction departs from germline at one end; a sequencing error may be responsible. Other DNA sequences in this specimen translate into the identical CDR3. The J gene is TRBJ2-7, the V gene TRBV5-4; D perhaps matches TRBD1 (5 bases). Germline values: CDR1 SGHNT, CDR2 YYREEE (reference sequence). The CDR3 consists of 14 residues. CDR3 region: CASSFSQAPYEQYF. The DNA for the CDR3 is TGTGCCAGTAGCTTTTCACAGGCGCCCTACGAGCAGTACTTC.

This clone came up once. This chain uses TRBV10-3 with TRBJ1-3, with D uncertain. Trimming removed 6 bases at V and 3 bases at J, with 15 bases between. The CDR3 contains 15 residues. Germline loops: CDR1 ENHRY, CDR2 SYGVKD. The chain's CDR3 is CAISPTLSNGNTIYF. DNA of the CDR3: TGTGCCATCAGCCCTACCCTGAGCAATGGAAACACCATATATTTT.

The V call is TRBV5-4, the J call TRBJ1-6; TRBD1 matches 11 bases. V shed 5 bases, J shed 10 bases, and the junction held 2 bases outside the gene matches. There are 13 residues in the CDR3. Germline V gene data show CDR1 as SGHNT and CDR2 as YYREEE (reference sequence). The CDR3 DNA reads as TGTGCCAGCAGTCGGACAGGGGGCTCACCCCTCCACTTT. It codes for CASSRTGGSPLHF.

This sequence joins TRBV29-1 and TRBJ2-3; 10 bases are a match to TRBD1. The J segment lost 0 bases and the V segment lost 3 bases, leaving 6 bases of the junction unmatched. The CDR3 runs to 16 residues. Germline V gene lookup returns CDR1 SQVTM and CDR2 ANQGSEA. The CDR3 loop is CSVDGTGAASTDTQYF. CDR3 sequence (DNA): TGCAGCGTTGATGGGACAGGGGCAGCTAGCACAGATACGCAGTATTTT.

The V gene is TRBV5-1, the J gene TRBJ1-3; the D gene is possibly TRBD1 (6 bases). The CDR3 totals 16 residues. Per germline, CDR1 SGHRS and CDR2 YFSETQ. Trimming cost V 0 bases and J 4 bases, with 14 bases left between them. In nucleotides, the CDR3 is TGCGCCAGCAGCTTGGGGACAGTTTCGGCAGGAAACACCATATATTTT. Protein product: CASSLGTVSAGNTIYF.

V usage is TRBV10-1 and J usage is TRBJ2-5, with 9 nucleotides matching TRBD1. Trimming removed 3 bases from V and 2 bases from J; junction bases left unmatched: 13. CDR1 WNHNN and CDR2 SYGVQD come from the germline V gene (reference sequence). The CDR3 loop spans 18 amino acids. The CDR3: CASSDWDRVVSEQETQYF. CDR3 DNA: TGCGCCAGCAGTGATTGGGACAGGGTGGTGAGCGAGCAAGAGACCCAGTACTTC.

This clone appeared a single time. The chain couples TRBV9 to TRBJ2-2; D uncertain. Germline V gene data show CDR1 as SGDLS and CDR2 as YYNGEE. The CDR3 is made up of 16 amino acids. Trimming left V 5 bases short and J 1 base short, with 15 bases between. CDR3 DNA sequence: TGTGCCAGCAGTTTGTTAGAGATTGGGAACACCGGGGAGCTGTTTTTT. Its protein product is CASSLLEIGNTGELFF.

CDR3 amino acids: CASSYYRGHEQFF. DNA of the CDR3: TGTGCCAGCAGCTACTACAGGGGCCATGAGCAGTTCTTC. V usage is TRBV11-2 and J usage is TRBJ2-1; TRBD1 aligns across 7 bases. Germline values: CDR1 SGHAT, CDR2 FQNNGV. V lost 4 bases, J lost 8 bases, and 5 bases stayed unmatched. This CDR3 comprises 13 residues. Looking up the rest from reference TRBV11-2 and TRBJ2-1 gives the full variable domain: EAGVAQSPRYKIIEKRQSVAFWCNPISGHATLYWYQQILGQGPKLLIQFQNNGVVDDSQLPKDRFSAERLKGVDSTLKIQPAKLEDSAVYLCASSYYRGHEQFFGPGTRLTVL.

The rearrangement links TRBV28 to TRBJ2-7; D may be TRBD1 (5 bases). The germline V and J ends were trimmed by 7 bases and 0 bases, with 16 bases remaining between them. The germline CDR1 and CDR2 sequences are MDHEN and SYDVKM. The CDR3 sequence is 15 residues long. CDR3 coding DNA: TGTGCCAGCAATGGGGCGGACGGAAGCTCCTACGAGCAGTACTTC. Translated, it gives CASNGADGSSYEQYF.

With regard to this clone: This sample also contains other DNA sequences that code for the same CDR3. The chain is built from TRBV5-1 and TRBJ2-5, with 8 positions matching TRBD1. From germline, CDR1 is SGHRS and CDR2 YFSETQ. The CDR3 loop spans 14 amino acids. J lost 3 bases, V lost 3 bases, and 4 bases had no gene match. CDR3 loop: CASSSGTGKETQYF. CDR3 bases: TGCGCCAGCAGCTCCGGGACAGGAAAAGAGACCCAGTACTTC.

The chain carries TRBV7-8 and TRBJ2-2; 9 nucleotides line up with TRBD2. The germline gives CDR1 SGHVS, CDR2 FQNEAQ. V lost 5 bases to trimming and J lost 9 bases; unmatched junction nucleotides: 16. The CDR3 covers 17 residues. CDR3 sequence: CASSPSWASGAPRELFF. The CDR3 DNA follows: TGTGCCAGCAGCCCGTCATGGGCTAGCGGGGCCCCCCGGGAGCTGTTTTTT. The full variable domain, rest sourced from reference TRBV7-8 and TRBJ2-2, is GAGVSQSPRYKVAKRGQDVALRCDPISGHVSLFWYQQALGQGPEFLTYFQNEAQLDKSGLPSDRFFAERPEGSVSTLKIQRTQQEDSAVYLCASSPSWASGAPRELFFGEGSRLTVL.

This chain links TRBV25-1 with TRBJ2-5, with 7 bases matching TRBD1. Germline V gene sequence: CDR1 MGHDK, CDR2 SYGVNS. The CDR3 runs to 17 residues. V was clipped by 6 bases and J by 1 base; unmatched bases: 14. DNA for the CDR3: TGTGCCAGCAGCGCAGCCTACAGGGGTTGGGGCCAAGAGACCCAGTACTTC. Translated: CASSAAYRGWGQETQYF.

This clone came up once. The chain couples TRBV4-3 to TRBJ2-7; no reliable D call. Per the germline V gene, CDR1 is LGHNA and CDR2 is YSLEER. This CDR3 spans 10 amino acids. Trimming stripped 7 bases from V and 7 bases from J, with 8 bases between. The CDR3 nucleotides read TGCGCCAGCAACCTCCGGGAGCAGTACTTC. This sequence encodes CASNLREQYF.

This chain connects TRBV14 to TRBJ2-4; a possible D gene is TRBD2 (6 bases). The V end was cut by 3 bases, the J end by 4 bases, with 10 bases between. The germline V gene encodes CDR1 SGHDN and CDR2 FVKESK. The CDR3 spans 14 residues. DNA of the CDR3: TGTGCCAGCAGCCAGGGGAGCGGGAAAAACATTCAGTACTTC. Translation: CASSQGSGKNIQYF.

This clone was counted a single time. The genes are TRBV5-1 and TRBJ2-2, with D maybe TRBD1 (5 bases). CDR1 and CDR2 (germline): SGHRS, YFSETQ. The CDR3 extends over 13 amino acids. V lost 1 base and J 6 bases, leaving 7 bases between the germline ends. CDR3 in DNA: TGCGCCAGCAGCTTGATACAGGCCGGGGAGCTGTTTTTT. Residues: CASSLIQAGELFF.